The rows below give T cell receptor beta chains drawn from one sample of a study of graft-versus-host responses after intestinal transplantation. Sequenced by immunoSEQ multiplex PCR; TCRdb stores in-frame clones only, minus some. Counted here are some 110,000 clones, about nine tenths occurring once; the ten biggest clones make up about 0.18%. Their specific antigens are unknown. The sequencing used unstimulated CD4+ T cells sorted from spleen or lymph node cells, collected before intestinal transplant. These receptor sequences come from a human donor who received an intestinal transplant. Both conserved end residues are part of each CDR3. The D gene is left open where the match is weak. The size field is filled for only some rows; it gives once, few, many or a size class.

V	size	D	J	CDR3	DNA
TRBV2	-	-	TRBJ2-1	CASMFRGNYNEQFF	TGTGCCAGCATGTTCAGGGGAAACTACAATGAGCAGTTCTTC
TRBV6-6	-	TRBD1	TRBJ1-5	CASSYEPGGRQPQHF	TGTGCCAGCAGTTACGAACCAGGGGGACGGCAGCCCCAGCATTTT
TRBV27	-	-	TRBJ1-6	CATKGPSGDSPLHF	TGTGCCACCAAGGGACCGTCGGGGGATTCACCCCTCCACTTT
TRBV28	-	TRBD1	TRBJ1-2	CASSPGTGGRGYTF	TGTGCCAGCTCGCCCGGGACAGGGGGTAGGGGCTACACCTTC
TRBV7-2	-	-	TRBJ1-5	CASSLQISDSGRQPQHF	TGTGCCAGCAGCTTACAAATTTCCGACAGTGGGAGGCAGCCCCAGCATTTT
TRBV13	-	-	TRBJ1-2	CASSSNQRFGYTF	TGTGCCAGCAGCTCCAACCAGCGGTTCGGCTACACCTTC
TRBV5-6	many	-	TRBJ2-7	CASSLSNSYEQYF	TGTGCCAGCAGCTTGTCCAACTCCTACGAGCAGTACTTC
TRBV5-4	-	-	TRBJ1-2	CASSGPVATGGYTF	TGTGCCAGCAGCGGCCCGGTCGCAACGGGTGGCTACACCTTC
TRBV27	-	TRBD2	TRBJ2-3	CASIRGAGAAADTQYF	TGTGCCAGCATTCGAGGAGCGGGAGCCGCGGCAGATACGCAGTATTTT
TRBV5-1	-	TRBD2	TRBJ2-1	CASSLESRTSGGPQFF	TGCGCCAGCAGCTTGGAGTCACGGACTAGCGGGGGCCCGCAGTTCTTC
TRBV6-5	-	-	TRBJ1-1	CASSHRDRNTEAFF	TGTGCCAGCAGTCACAGGGACCGGAACACTGAAGCTTTCTTT
TRBV27	-	-	TRBJ2-5	CASSLRREETQYF	TGTGCCAGCAGTTTACGCAGGGAAGAGACCCAGTACTTC
TRBV27	-	-	TRBJ2-5	CANKETQYF	TGTGCCAACAAAGAGACCCAGTACTTC
TRBV7-2	once	TRBD1	TRBJ2-1	CASSPMTGGSTYNEQFF	TGTGCCAGCAGCCCGATGACAGGGGGCAGTACCTACAATGAGCAGTTCTTC
TRBV2	-	-	TRBJ2-3	CASSREGAPRTDTQYF	TGTGCCAGCAGCCGTGAAGGGGCCCCCCGGACAGATACGCAGTATTTT
TRBV15	-	-	TRBJ1-2	CATSSSGLIHGYTF	TGTGCCACCAGCAGTTCAGGACTGATCCATGGCTACACCTTC
TRBV28	-	-	TRBJ2-4	CASSSKQLAKNIQYF	TGTGCCAGCAGCTCTAAACAGCTAGCCAAAAACATTCAGTACTTC
TRBV5-4	-	-	TRBJ2-3	CASSLAGGTDTQYF	TGTGCCAGCAGCTTGGCGGGAGGCACAGATACGCAGTATTTT
TRBV27	-	-	TRBJ2-7	CASKTGYEQYF	TGTGCCAGCAAAACGGGGTACGAGCAGTACTTC
TRBV7-2	-	TRBD2	TRBJ2-1	CASSFVAGNEQFF	TGTGCCAGCAGCTTCGTAGCGGGGAATGAGCAGTTCTTC
TRBV23-1	-	TRBD1	TRBJ1-2	CASSRPAGGLGGYTF	TGCGCCAGCAGTCGTCCCGCAGGGGGCTTAGGAGGCTACACCTTC
TRBV9	-	TRBD2	TRBJ2-7	CASSVATSGRNEQYF	TGTGCCAGCAGCGTAGCTACTAGCGGGAGAAACGAGCAGTACTTC
TRBV30	-	TRBD2	TRBJ2-3	CAWRTSGRLDTQYF	TGTGCCTGGAGGACTAGCGGGAGATTAGATACGCAGTATTTT
TRBV10-2	-	TRBD1	TRBJ2-2	CASASQGTGELFF	TGCGCCAGCGCCTCACAGGGGACCGGGGAGCTGTTTTTT
TRBV5-1	-	TRBD2	TRBJ2-5	CASTRGGEETQYF	TGCGCCAGCACACGGGGGGGCGAAGAGACCCAGTACTTC
TRBV18	-	-	TRBJ2-7	CASSPAQTDYEQYF	TGTGCCAGCTCACCAGCACAGACCGACTACGAGCAGTACTTC
TRBV7-3	-	-	TRBJ1-1	CASSLTPRNTEAFF	TGTGCCAGCAGCCTAACCCCCCGGAACACTGAAGCTTTCTTT
TRBV7-2	-	TRBD1	TRBJ2-7	CASSLGGTGATEQYF	TGTGCCAGCAGCTTAGGTGGGACAGGTGCGACTGAGCAGTACTTC